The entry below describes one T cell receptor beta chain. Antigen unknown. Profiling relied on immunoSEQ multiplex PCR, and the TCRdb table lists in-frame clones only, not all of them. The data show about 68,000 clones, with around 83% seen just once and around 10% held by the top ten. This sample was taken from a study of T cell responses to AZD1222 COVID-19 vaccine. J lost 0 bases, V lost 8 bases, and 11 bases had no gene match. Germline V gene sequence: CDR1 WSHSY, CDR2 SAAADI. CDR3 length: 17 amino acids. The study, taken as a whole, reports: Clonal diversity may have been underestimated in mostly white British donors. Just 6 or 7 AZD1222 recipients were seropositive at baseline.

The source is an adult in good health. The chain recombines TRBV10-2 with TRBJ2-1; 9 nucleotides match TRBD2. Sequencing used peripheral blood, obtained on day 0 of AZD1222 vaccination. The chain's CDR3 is CASCGGGGGASYNEQFF. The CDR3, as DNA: TGCGCCAGCTGTGGAGGGGGCGGGGGGGCCTCCTACAATGAGCAGTTCTTC.